The 26 T cell receptor beta chains in this list originate from one sample, sequenced in a study of T cell repertoires and HLA-DP antigens. Clones were sequenced by immunoSEQ multiplex PCR, and TCRdb holds only the in-frame ones, with some missing. Of around 90,000 clones in the sample, around nine tenths are singletons; the top ten hold less than 2%. These TCRs are of unknown antigen specificity. The sequenced sample was CD4+ T cells from PBMCs. These receptors originate from a man aged 45-65 years in good health and CMV-seronegative.

This clone was found once. This rearrangement joins TRBV15 to TRBJ2-7, with 9 bases that match TRBD1. J was trimmed by 4 bases and V by 8 bases; bases with no gene match: 9. Germline V gene sequence: CDR1 LNHNV, CDR2 YYDKDF (reference sequence). This CDR3 is built from 14 residues. The CDR3 sequence is CATSAGTGNYEQYF. CDR3 nucleotide sequence: TGTGCCACCTCCGCCGGGACAGGGAATTACGAGCAGTACTTC. The full variable domain, its missing parts supplied by reference TRBV15 and TRBJ2-7, is DAMVIQNPRYQVTQFGKPVTLSCSQTLNHNVMYWYQQKSSQAPKLLFHYYDKDFNNEADTPDNFQSRRPNTSFCFLDIRSPGLGDTAMYLCATSAGTGNYEQYFGPGTRLTVT.

The genes are TRBV30 and TRBJ2-5, with TRBD1 as a possible D gene (5 bases). V lost 4 bases and J 5 bases, leaving 17 bases between the germline ends. The CDR3 has 14 residues. The germline gives CDR1 GTSNPN, CDR2 SVGIG (reference sequence). The CDR3 reads CAWNLDSVRETQYF. The DNA of the CDR3 is TGTGCCTGGAACCTCGACAGTGTACGCGAGACCCAGTACTTC.

This clone came up many times. V usage is TRBV18 and J usage is TRBJ1-4, with 9 bases that match TRBD1. This CDR3 is 16 amino acids long. Germline lookup yields CDR1 KGHSH and CDR2 LQKENI. V lost 2 bases, J lost 5 bases, and 6 bases stayed unmatched. Here the CDR3 reads CASSPTGTGLNEKLFF. CDR3 nucleotides: TGTGCCAGCTCACCAACGGGGACAGGGTTAAATGAAAAACTGTTTTTT.

The J gene is TRBJ2-1, the V gene TRBV11-3; a possible D gene is TRBD1 (6 bases). This CDR3 has 15 amino acids. From germline, CDR1 is SGHNT and CDR2 YENEEA. V lost 0 bases to trimming and J lost 8 bases, with 14 bases between them. For the CDR3, the DNA is TGTGCCAGCAGCTTAGATTGGCAGGGGTATCATGAGCAGTTCTTC. It translates to CASSLDWQGYHEQFF.

On this clone itself: A much larger clone differs from this one at a single base, so this may be a read error. V is TRBV6-5 and J is TRBJ1-5; 9 bases map to TRBD1. In germline, CDR1 is MNHEY, CDR2 SVGAGI. Trimming took 6 bases from V and 2 from J; bases not matched to a gene: 2. This CDR3 spans 14 amino acids. The CDR3 nucleotides are TGTGCCAGCAGCACAGGGGGCGGCAATCAGCCCCAGCATTTT. This gives the protein CASSTGGGNQPQHF.

The chain couples TRBV13 to TRBJ1-2, with 8 bases lining up with TRBD1. The germline V gene encodes CDR1 PRHDT and CDR2 FYEKMQ (reference sequence). The CDR3 is made up of 13 amino acids. The trim removed 3 bases at V and 7 bases at J, leaving 4 bases unmatched. The CDR3 nucleotides read TGTGCCAGCAGCTTGCAGGGGGCGGTTGGCTACACCTTC. As protein: CASSLQGAVGYTF.

The chain recombines TRBV18 with TRBJ2-1; D gene ambiguous. Deletions cut 1 base from V and 6 bases from J, with 7 bases between. The CDR3 is made up of 13 amino acids. CDR1 is KGHSH and CDR2 is LQKENI in the germline V gene. Here the CDR3 DNA reads TGTGCCAGCTCACCACGGTGGGTCAATGAGCAGTTCTTC. Protein: CASSPRWVNEQFF.

V and J are TRBV5-1 and TRBJ2-5; TRBD2 agrees at 10 bases. This CDR3 comprises 15 residues. With V trimmed by 3 bases and J by 5 bases, 7 bases remained unmatched. Germline assignment: CDR1 SGHRS and CDR2 YFSETQ. CDR3 bases: TGCGCCAGCAGCTGGACTAGCGGAGGGTGGGAGACCCAGTACTTC. This translates into CASSWTSGGWETQYF.

The CDR3 coding sequence is TGTGCCAGTAGTATTGCGGGCCCTTATAACTATGGCTACACCTTC. Protein: CASSIAGPYNYGYTF. The chain couples TRBV19 to TRBJ1-2; D is undetermined. V lost 3 bases, J lost 1 base, and 12 bases lay in between. The CDR3 has 15 amino acids. Per the germline V gene, CDR1 is LNHDA and CDR2 is SQIVND (reference sequence).

CDR3 residues: CASSLDQRDPYEQYF. The CDR3 DNA reads TGCGCCAGCAGCTTGGATCAGCGGGACCCCTACGAGCAGTACTTC. The chain is built from TRBV5-1 and TRBJ2-7; 7 bases map to TRBD2. The CDR3 covers 15 residues. V was pared by 0 bases and J by 2 bases, with 5 bases of the junction left unmatched. Germline values: CDR1 SGHRS, CDR2 YFSETQ.

V gene TRBV28 combines with J gene TRBJ2-3; TRBD1 matches 8 bases. The V and J ends lost 4 bases and 6 bases, in that order; junction bases with no gene match: 12. Germline V gives CDR1 MDHEN, CDR2 SYDVKM. The CDR3 covers 16 residues. CDR3 nucleotide sequence: TGTGCCAGCAGTTCCCCACTCTGGACAGGGACGGATACGCAGTATTTT. Translated: CASSSPLWTGTDTQYF.

V and J are TRBV7-2 and TRBJ1-2; 7 nucleotides line up with TRBD1. The CDR3 loop spans 14 amino acids. Losses at the gene ends were 5 bases for V and 4 bases for J; bases not matched to a gene: 7. The germline gives CDR1 SGHTA, CDR2 FQGNSA. The DNA for the CDR3 is TGTGCCAGCAGCAGTCGACAGGGCGGCTATGGCTACACCTTC. It codes for CASSSRQGGYGYTF.

This clone was observed once. The chain joins TRBV9 to TRBJ2-3; TRBD2 matches 10 bases. The length of the CDR3 is 15 residues. Germline trimming cut 5 bases from V and 2 bases from J; bases unmatched to any gene: 5. Germline V CDR1 and CDR2: SGDLS, YYNGEE. DNA for the CDR3: TGTGCCAGCAGGCAGGGGACTAGCGACACAGATACGCAGTATTTT. Its translation is CASRQGTSDTDTQYF.

The rearrangement joins TRBV28 to TRBJ2-7; no clear D. Germline V gene data show CDR1 as MDHEN and CDR2 as SYDVKM. This CDR3 has 13 amino acids. The V end was cut by 2 bases, the J end by 2 bases, with 7 bases between. CDR3 DNA: TGTGCCAGCAGTTTAGGAATGGCCTACGAGCAGTACTTC. Its translation is CASSLGMAYEQYF.

The chain links TRBV14 to TRBJ2-1; the D gene could be TRBD1 or TRBD2 (5 bases each). With 2 bases removed from V and 5 bases from J, the gap between germline ends came to 19 bases. Germline V CDR1 and CDR2: SGHDN, FVKESK. The CDR3 has 17 residues. The CDR3 DNA is TGTGCCAGCAGCCAAACGGATAATGAGGGACCTAACAATGAGCAGTTCTTC. Translation: CASSQTDNEGPNNEQFF.

This clone turned up a few times. The gene calls are TRBV11-2 and TRBJ1-3, with a weak D call TRBD1 (5 bases). Germline loops: CDR1 SGHAT, CDR2 FQNNGV. The CDR3 loop spans 15 amino acids. V shed 3 bases and J shed 0 bases, with 9 bases lying between them. The CDR3 protein is CASSFQGFSGNTIYF. DNA for the CDR3: TGTGCCAGCAGCTTTCAGGGCTTCTCTGGAAACACCATATATTTT.

This clone appeared a single time. The rearrangement joins TRBV6-1 to TRBJ2-7; D call uncertain. Trimming shortened V by 6 bases and J by 3 bases, and 12 bases separated the two germline ends. Germline V gene lookup returns CDR1 MNHNS and CDR2 SASEGT. This CDR3 has 13 amino acids. The CDR3 DNA follows: TGTGCCAGCAGCTCCCGACCAGGCTACGAGCAGTACTTC. It yields the protein CASSSRPGYEQYF.

V gene TRBV5-1 combines with J gene TRBJ2-1; D perhaps matches TRBD1 (5 bases). The germline V gene has CDR1 SGHRS and CDR2 YFSETQ. Trimming took 5 bases from V and 7 from J, leaving 16 bases between them. The CDR3 totals 14 residues. This CDR3 reads CASRKAGIMNEQFF. The CDR3 DNA sequence: TGCGCCAGCAGGAAGGCAGGGATTATGAATGAGCAGTTCTTC.

The CDR3 region is CASSSHLRTDTQYF. CDR3 sequence (DNA): TGCGCCAGCAGCTCACACTTACGCACAGATACGCAGTATTTT. The rearrangement links TRBV5-1 to TRBJ2-3; no clear D. V dropped 3 bases and J dropped 1 base, with 9 bases sitting between them. This CDR3 spans 14 amino acids. CDR1 is SGHRS and CDR2 is YFSETQ in the germline V gene.

The J gene is TRBJ2-5, the V gene TRBV5-5; D remains unclear. In germline, CDR1 is SGHKS, CDR2 YYEKEE (reference sequence). The CDR3 has 12 amino acids. Trimming shortened V by 4 bases and J by 4 bases, and 8 bases separated the two germline ends. The CDR3 is CASSPITETQYF. CDR3 in DNA: TGTGCCAGCAGCCCTATCACAGAGACCCAGTACTTC. The complete variable domain, with remaining parts taken from reference TRBV5-5 and TRBJ2-5, reads DAGVTQSPTHLIKTRGQQVTLRCSPISGHKSVSWYQQVLGQGPQFIFQYYEKEERGRGNFPDRFSARQFPNYSSELNVNALLLGDSALYLCASSPITETQYFGPGTRLLVL.

This chain connects TRBV5-1 to TRBJ1-4; D uncertain. V lost 3 bases and J 4 bases, leaving 10 bases between the germline ends. CDR3 length equals 14 residues. Germline-derived CDR1 and CDR2 are SGHRS and YFSETQ. CDR3 residues: CASSWTENNEKLFF. The DNA of the CDR3 is TGCGCCAGCAGCTGGACGGAAAATAATGAAAAACTGTTTTTT.

V is TRBV4-1 and J is TRBJ2-2; D is unclear. There are 15 residues in the CDR3. Per germline, CDR1 MGHRA and CDR2 YSYEKL. Trimming took 1 base from V and 3 from J, leaving 9 bases between them. The CDR3 DNA is TGCGCCAGCAGCCAAGCCCGGACGGACACCGGGGAGCTGTTTTTT. It is translated as CASSQARTDTGELFF.

The chain recombines TRBV7-9 with TRBJ2-3; 11 bases align to TRBD2. The V segment lost 5 bases and the J segment 2 bases; nucleotides outside the gene matches: 12. There are 18 residues in the CDR3. The germline gives CDR1 SEHNR, CDR2 FQNEAQ (reference sequence). Here the CDR3 reads CASSAKLRLAGITDTQYF. The CDR3, as DNA: TGTGCCAGCAGCGCCAAACTGAGACTAGCGGGGATCACAGATACGCAGTATTTT.

V gene TRBV7-2 combines with J gene TRBJ2-7, with 8 bases fitting TRBD2. CDR3 length: 15 amino acids. The germline gives CDR1 SGHTA, CDR2 FQGNSA. After removal of 5 bases from V and 3 bases from J, the junction contained 9 bases not matched to a gene. In DNA, the CDR3 is TGTGCCAGCAGCCCCACCGGGGGGGGCTTCTACGAGCAGTACTTC. This translates into CASSPTGGGFYEQYF.

The table lists this clone with a count of one. The chain employs TRBV12-5 and TRBJ1-1, with D unclear. Germline lookup yields CDR1 LGHNT and CDR2 FRNRAP. The CDR3 length is 16 residues. V was clipped by 0 bases and J by 5 bases, with 16 bases between them. The CDR3 loop reads CASGLVRVEEGTEAFF. The DNA of the CDR3 is TGTGCTAGTGGTTTGGTACGGGTTGAGGAGGGAACTGAAGCTTTCTTT.

The chain is built from TRBV7-2 and TRBJ1-1; the D gene is possibly TRBD1 (6 bases). V lost 4 bases and J lost 3, with 9 bases in between. The CDR3 sequence is 13 residues long. Germline CDR1 and CDR2: SGHTA and FQGNSA. CDR3 in DNA: TGTGCCAGCAGCTCCTCAGGGGACACTGAAGCTTTCTTT. Its protein product is CASSSSGDTEAFF.